Reported below is one TCR beta chain. What it binds is not known. The data belong to a study of T cells in Graves' hyperthyroidism and ophthalmopathy. Whole-study findings and limits: The model forecast ophthalmopathy, anticipating it by a median around 6.5 months before onset. From stable hyperthyroidism, ophthalmopathy was set apart by a 13 V-J model.

Amplification of TCR beta CDR3 regions used RNA as the template. TCR CDR3 regions were first amplified by RT-PCR with HTBI primers. In TCRdb, the multiplex PCR reads were re-called with MiXCR into one record per CDR3 protein. The top ten hold about half of the sample, which has around 340,000 distinct CDR3 sequences, roughly 18% seen once. In making diagnoses, clinical symptoms, serum thyroxine and TRAb, thyroid ultrasound and orbital computed tomography were all used. With V trimmed by 7 bases and J by 0 bases, 7 bases remained unmatched. CDR3 length equals 17 residues. CDR1 is SGHAT, CDR2 FQNNGV, per germline.

Material for sequencing was blood. The chain links TRBV11-2 to TRBJ2-6; 9 bases agree with TRBD1. The receptor comes from a woman in her forties or fifties with Graves' hyperthyroidism. CDR3 DNA sequence: TGTGCCAGCACCAACAGGGGGCGGCCCTCTGGGGCCAACGTCCTGACTTTC. Translated: CASTNRGRPSGANVLTF.